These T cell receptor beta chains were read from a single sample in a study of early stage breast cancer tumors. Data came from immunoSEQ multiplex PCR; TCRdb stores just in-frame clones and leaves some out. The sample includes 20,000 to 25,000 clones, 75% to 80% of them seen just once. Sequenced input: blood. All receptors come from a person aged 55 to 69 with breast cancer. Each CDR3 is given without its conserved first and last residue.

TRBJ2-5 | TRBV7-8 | ASSLAHIAGQETQY
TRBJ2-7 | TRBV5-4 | ASSLKQLRGYEQY
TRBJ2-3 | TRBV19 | ASNPRAAHSGGTDTQY
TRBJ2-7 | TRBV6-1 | ASSERAGTEGYEQY
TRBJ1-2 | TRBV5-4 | ASSRGGDGYGYT
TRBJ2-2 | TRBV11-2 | ASSSSLTGELF
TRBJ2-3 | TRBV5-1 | ASSLLAGSTDTQY
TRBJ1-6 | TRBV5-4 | ASSLGDRNNSPLH
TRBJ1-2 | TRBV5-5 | ASSLDGGYT
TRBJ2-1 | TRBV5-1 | ASSLAGVTYNEQF
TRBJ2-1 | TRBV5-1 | ASSSGSGGAYNEQF
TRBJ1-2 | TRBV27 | ASSFTGVAGYT
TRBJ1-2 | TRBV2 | ASSATALGYT
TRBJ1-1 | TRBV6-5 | ASSYGLTEAF
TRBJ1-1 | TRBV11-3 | ASSPRTGQDTEAF
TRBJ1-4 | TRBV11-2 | ASSLTNQGGKLF
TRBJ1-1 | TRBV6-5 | ASSYSVGGTAF
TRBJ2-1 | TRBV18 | ASSSTSGGEGNEQF
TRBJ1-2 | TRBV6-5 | ASSYSRDSHNYGYT
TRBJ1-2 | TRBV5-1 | ASSLAANYGYT
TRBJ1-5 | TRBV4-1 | ASSQDPGGRGSQH
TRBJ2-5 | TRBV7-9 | ASSRGLAGIETQY
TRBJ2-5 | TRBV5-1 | ASSLSSGGEETQY
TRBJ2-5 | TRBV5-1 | ASSLRGLETQY
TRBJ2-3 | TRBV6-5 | ASTGLPTDTQY
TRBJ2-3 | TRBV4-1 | ASSQVVSSGRDTQY
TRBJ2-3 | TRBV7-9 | ASSRTGVYTDTQY
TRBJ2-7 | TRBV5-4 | ASSLPNRGHYEQY
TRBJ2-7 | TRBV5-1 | ASSWDTYEQY
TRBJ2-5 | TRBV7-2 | ASSRGTGTETQY
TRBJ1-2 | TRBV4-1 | ASSQEPHEGYGYT
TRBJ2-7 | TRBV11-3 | ASSPGISASYEQY
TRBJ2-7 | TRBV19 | ASTLSGGNYEQY
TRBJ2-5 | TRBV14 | ASSQGTAETQY
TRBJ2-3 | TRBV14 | ASSQAQREDTQY
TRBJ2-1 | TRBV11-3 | ASSLEGAAYNEQF
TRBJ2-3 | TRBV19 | ASRGGTGGRDTQY
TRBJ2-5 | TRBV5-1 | ASSKGQGQETQY
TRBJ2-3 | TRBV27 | ASSQSTDTQY
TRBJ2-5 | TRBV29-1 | SVRAGNGETQY
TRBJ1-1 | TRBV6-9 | ASTSTGGVNTEAF
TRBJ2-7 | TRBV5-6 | ASSFLSYEQY
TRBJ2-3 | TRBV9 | ASSQSVGTDTQY
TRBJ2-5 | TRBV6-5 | ASSQNRGGGTQY
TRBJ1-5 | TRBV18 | ASSPQQLNQPQH